The rows below give T cell receptor beta chains drawn from one sample of a study of blood T cell repertoires in COVID-19. TCRdb's table, derived via immunoSEQ multiplex PCR, lists solely in-frame clones and lacks some. The data show 350,000 to 450,000 clones, with roughly 85% seen just once and approximately 3.6% held by the top ten. Sample: peripheral blood. The source of these receptors is a woman under 30 with acute or convalescent COVID-19. Both conserved end residues are part of each CDR3.

J gene: TRBJ2-6
V gene: TRBV27
CDR3 protein: CASTTVYSSGANVLTF

J gene: TRBJ2-2
V gene: TRBV19
CDR3 protein: CASSNRDRQGGTGELFF

J gene: TRBJ1-2
V gene: TRBV5-1
CDR3 protein: CASSLAGYGYTF

J gene: TRBJ1-2
V gene: TRBV3-1/TRBV3-2
CDR3 protein: CASSHDSGYTF

J gene: TRBJ2-7
V gene: TRBV29-1
CDR3 protein: CSVLGSSYEQYF

J gene: TRBJ1-2
V gene: TRBV6-5
CDR3 protein: CASRPGDDYGYTF

J gene: TRBJ2-1
V gene: TRBV12-5
CDR3 protein: CASGLITDRMQFF

J gene: TRBJ2-7
V gene: TRBV5-1
CDR3 protein: CASSLTSGSYEQYF

J gene: TRBJ2-7
V gene: TRBV5-8
CDR3 protein: CASSYDRRGYEQYF

J gene: TRBJ2-2
V gene: TRBV7-8
CDR3 protein: CASSFGLANTGELFF

J gene: TRBJ2-1
V gene: TRBV13
CDR3 protein: CASSLEGGGDNEQFF

J gene: TRBJ1-6
V gene: TRBV3-1/TRBV3-2
CDR3 protein: CASSQAPTGASPLHF

J gene: TRBJ1-5
V gene: TRBV5-1
CDR3 protein: CASSRDSNQPQHF

J gene: TRBJ1-1
V gene: TRBV18
CDR3 protein: CASLPSTGHTEAFF

J gene: TRBJ1-2
V gene: TRBV9
CDR3 protein: CASSAGEPANYGYTF

J gene: TRBJ1-3
V gene: TRBV7-8
CDR3 protein: CASSAMQGQSGNTIYF

J gene: TRBJ2-3
V gene: TRBV19
CDR3 protein: CASGPGQGIYTQYF

J gene: TRBJ2-7
V gene: TRBV28
CDR3 protein: CASSLFVSGTYEQYF

J gene: TRBJ1-2
V gene: TRBV4-1
CDR3 protein: CASSLGPPGTDIYGYTF

J gene: TRBJ1-1
V gene: TRBV6-5
CDR3 protein: CASKGQGTMNTEAFF

J gene: TRBJ2-7
V gene: TRBV4-2
CDR3 protein: CASSQALGVPYEQYF

J gene: TRBJ1-1
V gene: TRBV6-5
CDR3 protein: CASSLPRPLNTEAFF

J gene: TRBJ2-1
V gene: TRBV12-3/TRBV12-4
CDR3 protein: CASSPGGAGWQFF

J gene: TRBJ1-4
V gene: TRBV6-5
CDR3 protein: CASRRDGTNEKLFF

J gene: TRBJ2-6
V gene: TRBV28
CDR3 protein: CASSPHPRGSGANVLTF

J gene: TRBJ1-5
V gene: TRBV2
CDR3 protein: CASREVGQTILSNQPQHF

J gene: TRBJ1-4
V gene: TRBV4-1
CDR3 protein: CASSQDETNRLEKLFF

J gene: TRBJ2-1
V gene: TRBV18
CDR3 protein: CASSPTRGGDEQFF

J gene: TRBJ2-1
V gene: TRBV20-1
CDR3 protein: CSASKDRDYNEQFF

J gene: TRBJ1-5
V gene: TRBV19
CDR3 protein: CASSPRDRQPSNQPQHF

J gene: TRBJ1-1
V gene: TRBV6-1
CDR3 protein: CASSEAAGGITEAFF

J gene: TRBJ2-3
V gene: TRBV2
CDR3 protein: CASSGSGSTQYF

J gene: TRBJ2-6
V gene: TRBV19
CDR3 protein: CASSIRTDLANVLTF

J gene: TRBJ1-2
V gene: TRBV5-1
CDR3 protein: CASRELLAPNYGYTF

J gene: TRBJ2-5
V gene: TRBV7-9
CDR3 protein: CASSLAGAQETQYF